A selection of T cell receptor beta chains follows, all from one sample in a study of blood T cell repertoires in COVID-19. Produced via immunoSEQ multiplex PCR; TCRdb's table is partial and in-frame only. The table includes about 25,000 clones, around 87% detected once. The sample consisted of peripheral blood. The receptors here all came from a man between 50 and 59 years old with active COVID-19. The CDR3 runs from the conserved cysteine through the conserved F or W. D genes are given only for firm matches. Expanded clones are given a class, and other clones once, few, many or no size at all.

d_gene: -; v_gene: TRBV7-2; abundance: -; j_gene: TRBJ2-1; CDR3nt: TGTGCCAGCAGCGGAAGGAGGGCCTACAATGAGCAGTTCTTC; CDR3aa: CASSGRRAYNEQFF
d_gene: -; v_gene: TRBV4-1; abundance: -; j_gene: TRBJ1-5; CDR3nt: TGCGCCAGCAGCCTACAGGGAATGGGGAGCAATCAGCCCCAGCATTTT; CDR3aa: CASSLQGMGSNQPQHF
d_gene: -; v_gene: TRBV19; abundance: -; j_gene: TRBJ2-3; CDR3nt: TGTGCCAGTAGTATACAGGGAATGGGAGATACGCAGTATTTT; CDR3aa: CASSIQGMGDTQYF
d_gene: -; v_gene: TRBV5-4; abundance: -; j_gene: TRBJ1-2; CDR3nt: TGTGCCAGCAGCTTGGGCTCGGGCTTAGGGGATGGCTACACCTTC; CDR3aa: CASSLGSGLGDGYTF
d_gene: -; v_gene: TRBV18; abundance: -; j_gene: TRBJ1-6; CDR3nt: TGTGCCAGCTCACCCCGTGTTATTGGGGCGCTTAGCAATTCACCCCTCCACTTT; CDR3aa: CASSPRVIGALSNSPLHF
d_gene: TRBD2; v_gene: TRBV19; abundance: -; j_gene: TRBJ2-3; CDR3nt: TGTGCCAGTAGTATGAGACTAGCGGGGGTGACTGATACGCAGTATTTT; CDR3aa: CASSMRLAGVTDTQYF
d_gene: -; v_gene: TRBV15; abundance: once; j_gene: TRBJ1-2; CDR3nt: TGTGCCACCAGCAGAGGACAAGTCCTTGACTATGGCTACACCTTC; CDR3aa: CATSRGQVLDYGYTF
d_gene: -; v_gene: TRBV27; abundance: few; j_gene: TRBJ2-7; CDR3nt: TGTGCCAGCAGTTTAGGGGGGAGCTCCTACGAGCAGTACTTC; CDR3aa: CASSLGGSSYEQYF
d_gene: TRBD1; v_gene: TRBV4-2; abundance: -; j_gene: TRBJ1-1; CDR3nt: TGTGCCAGCAGCCAAGATCGGACAGGGGGCGCCGAATGGAACACTGAAGCTTTCTTT; CDR3aa: CASSQDRTGGAEWNTEAFF
d_gene: -; v_gene: TRBV7-9; abundance: -; j_gene: TRBJ2-1; CDR3nt: TGTGCCAGCAGCTCACGACGGGGCTCCTACAATGAGCAGTTCTTC; CDR3aa: CASSSRRGSYNEQFF
d_gene: -; v_gene: TRBV27; abundance: -; j_gene: TRBJ1-4; CDR3nt: TGTGCCAGCAGTTTCCGGTTGGGGGGGGGAGTTAATGAAAAACTGTTTTTT; CDR3aa: CASSFRLGGGVNEKLFF
d_gene: -; v_gene: TRBV7-2; abundance: -; j_gene: TRBJ2-3; CDR3nt: TGTGCCAGCAGTCATTTCGGGGGGCCCGGCACAGATACGCAGTATTTT; CDR3aa: CASSHFGGPGTDTQYF
d_gene: TRBD1; v_gene: TRBV7-9; abundance: -; j_gene: TRBJ1-3; CDR3nt: TGTGCCAGCAGCTTCGGGCAGGGGGCAGCCGGAAACACCATATATTTT; CDR3aa: CASSFGQGAAGNTIYF
d_gene: -; v_gene: TRBV24-1; abundance: -; j_gene: TRBJ1-2; CDR3nt: TGTGCCACCAGTGATGGGATCAGTGGAGGGTATGGCTACACCTTC; CDR3aa: CATSDGISGGYGYTF
d_gene: -; v_gene: TRBV5-4; abundance: -; j_gene: TRBJ2-5; CDR3nt: TGTGCCAGCAGCGCAGGTACACAAGAGACCCAGTACTTC; CDR3aa: CASSAGTQETQYF
d_gene: TRBD1; v_gene: TRBV19; abundance: -; j_gene: TRBJ2-3; CDR3nt: TGTGCCAGTAGTGAGGACAGGGACCTCACAGATACGCAGTATTTT; CDR3aa: CASSEDRDLTDTQYF
d_gene: TRBD1; v_gene: TRBV6-1; abundance: -; j_gene: TRBJ1-3; CDR3nt: TGTGCCAGCAGTGAACCGGGACAGGGCCCTGGAAACACCATATATTTT; CDR3aa: CASSEPGQGPGNTIYF
d_gene: -; v_gene: TRBV6-5; abundance: -; j_gene: TRBJ2-1; CDR3nt: TGTGCCAGCAGGTCTCACGCGAACTACAATGAGCAGTTCTTC; CDR3aa: CASRSHANYNEQFF
d_gene: TRBD1; v_gene: TRBV28; abundance: -; j_gene: TRBJ2-7; CDR3nt: TGTGCCAGCAGCCAGCCTACAGGGGCAGGCGAGCAGTACTTC; CDR3aa: CASSQPTGAGEQYF
d_gene: TRBD2; v_gene: TRBV3-1/TRBV3-2; abundance: -; j_gene: TRBJ2-3; CDR3nt: TGTGCCAGCTCACAAAGAACTAGCGGGGGCACAGATACGCAGTATTTT; CDR3aa: CASSQRTSGGTDTQYF
d_gene: -; v_gene: TRBV5-4; abundance: once; j_gene: TRBJ1-3; CDR3nt: TGTGCCAGCAGCTGGACCGGGGGAACTGGAAACACCATATATTTT; CDR3aa: CASSWTGGTGNTIYF
d_gene: -; v_gene: TRBV4-2; abundance: once; j_gene: TRBJ2-7; CDR3nt: TGTGCCAGCAGCCCCCCAGGCACCTCCTACGAGCAGTACTTC; CDR3aa: CASSPPGTSYEQYF
d_gene: TRBD1; v_gene: TRBV28; abundance: -; j_gene: TRBJ2-1; CDR3nt: TGTGCCAGCAGTTCGAGGACAGGCCGGAACAATGAGCAGTTCTTC; CDR3aa: CASSSRTGRNNEQFF
d_gene: -; v_gene: TRBV28; abundance: -; j_gene: TRBJ1-1; CDR3nt: TGTGCCAGCAGTCTCGGACAGCCCCCTCGGGCTTTCTTT; CDR3aa: CASSLGQPPRAFF
d_gene: TRBD2; v_gene: TRBV7-3; abundance: -; j_gene: TRBJ2-3; CDR3nt: TGTGCCAGCAGCTCAACTAGCGGGGGAACAGATACGCAGTATTTT; CDR3aa: CASSSTSGGTDTQYF
d_gene: TRBD1; v_gene: TRBV5-1; abundance: -; j_gene: TRBJ2-7; CDR3nt: TGCGCCAGCAGCTTGTCTGGGACAGCCGTGCGCCAGTACTTC; CDR3aa: CASSLSGTAVRQYF
d_gene: -; v_gene: TRBV5-1; abundance: -; j_gene: TRBJ2-1; CDR3nt: TGCGCCAGCAGCTGGGCCGGAGGGGGCTCTGTTAAGTTCTTC; CDR3aa: CASSWAGGGSVKFF
d_gene: -; v_gene: TRBV13; abundance: -; j_gene: TRBJ2-5; CDR3nt: TGTGCCAGCAGCTCCGGACAGCAAGAGACCCAGTACTTC; CDR3aa: CASSSGQQETQYF
d_gene: -; v_gene: TRBV7-8; abundance: -; j_gene: TRBJ2-1; CDR3nt: TGTGCCAGCAGCCCTCTCCTAGCGGCAGGGGAGAATGAGCAGTTCTTC; CDR3aa: CASSPLLAAGENEQFF
d_gene: -; v_gene: TRBV29-1; abundance: -; j_gene: TRBJ2-2; CDR3nt: TGCAGCGTTGGTGGGGGGTACACCGGGGAGCTGTTTTTT; CDR3aa: CSVGGGYTGELFF
d_gene: -; v_gene: TRBV5-5; abundance: -; j_gene: TRBJ1-2; CDR3nt: TGTGCCAGCAGCTTTGCAGGGAATAGAGTTGGCTACACCTTC; CDR3aa: CASSFAGNRVGYTF
d_gene: -; v_gene: TRBV11-2; abundance: once; j_gene: TRBJ1-1; CDR3nt: TGTGCCAGCAGCTTAGCGAGAGACAGGAACACTGAAGCTTTCTTT; CDR3aa: CASSLARDRNTEAFF
d_gene: -; v_gene: TRBV7-2; abundance: -; j_gene: TRBJ2-1; CDR3nt: TGTGCCAGCAGCCCGCTCAGGGGAAGCTCCTACAATGAGCAGTTCTTC; CDR3aa: CASSPLRGSSYNEQFF
d_gene: TRBD1; v_gene: TRBV24-1; abundance: -; j_gene: TRBJ2-3; CDR3nt: TGTGCCACCAGTGATGGACAGGGGTTTATCGCAGATACGCAGTATTTT; CDR3aa: CATSDGQGFIADTQYF
d_gene: -; v_gene: TRBV13; abundance: -; j_gene: TRBJ2-7; CDR3nt: TGTGCCAGCAGCTCATCGGGGGTCAATATTTACGAGCAGTACTTC; CDR3aa: CASSSSGVNIYEQYF
d_gene: TRBD2; v_gene: TRBV2; abundance: -; j_gene: TRBJ2-2; CDR3nt: TGTGCCAGCAGACCGACTAGCGGAACGAACACCGGGGAGCTGTTTTTT; CDR3aa: CASRPTSGTNTGELFF
d_gene: -; v_gene: TRBV28; abundance: -; j_gene: TRBJ1-2; CDR3nt: TGTGCCAGCAGTTTCTCGATCAGGAGGCACTATGGCTACACCTTC; CDR3aa: CASSFSIRRHYGYTF
d_gene: -; v_gene: TRBV6-6; abundance: few; j_gene: TRBJ1-4; CDR3nt: TGTGCCAGCAGTTACAGGGGAGGTAGGACTAATGAAAAACTGTTTTTT; CDR3aa: CASSYRGGRTNEKLFF
d_gene: TRBD1; v_gene: TRBV2; abundance: -; j_gene: TRBJ2-3; CDR3nt: TGTGCCAGCACCTCCGGGACAGGGAGGGAGCAGTATTTT; CDR3aa: CASTSGTGREQYF
d_gene: -; v_gene: TRBV5-4; abundance: -; j_gene: TRBJ2-1; CDR3nt: TGTGCCAGCAGCTTCGGAGGGGATGAGCAGTTCTTC; CDR3aa: CASSFGGDEQFF
d_gene: -; v_gene: TRBV5-1; abundance: -; j_gene: TRBJ2-3; CDR3nt: TGCGCCAGCAGCTGGGACATTTCAGATACGCAGTATTTT; CDR3aa: CASSWDISDTQYF
d_gene: -; v_gene: TRBV3-1/TRBV3-2; abundance: -; j_gene: TRBJ1-5; CDR3nt: TGTGCCAGCAGCCTCAGGTCCGAACAGCCCCAGCATTTT; CDR3aa: CASSLRSEQPQHF
d_gene: -; v_gene: TRBV19; abundance: -; j_gene: TRBJ1-4; CDR3nt: TGTGCCAGTAGTATGGGACTGAGACTGTTTTTT; CDR3aa: CASSMGLRLFF
d_gene: TRBD1; v_gene: TRBV7-8; abundance: -; j_gene: TRBJ2-1; CDR3nt: TGTGCCAGCAGCGGCCCTCGAGGACAGGGTGGCAATGAGCAGTTCTTC; CDR3aa: CASSGPRGQGGNEQFF
d_gene: -; v_gene: TRBV5-6; abundance: few; j_gene: TRBJ1-1; CDR3nt: TGTGCCAGCAGCTTTATTGAGATATCCACTGAAGCTTTCTTT; CDR3aa: CASSFIEISTEAFF
d_gene: TRBD1; v_gene: TRBV28; abundance: -; j_gene: TRBJ2-1; CDR3nt: TGTGCCAGCAGTTCCAGGGGGCCGCAGTTCTTC; CDR3aa: CASSSRGPQFF
d_gene: TRBD1; v_gene: TRBV9; abundance: -; j_gene: TRBJ2-7; CDR3nt: TGTGCCAGCAGCGTGGGACAGCAGACAACCTACGAGCAGTACTTC; CDR3aa: CASSVGQQTTYEQYF
d_gene: -; v_gene: TRBV4-1; abundance: once; j_gene: TRBJ1-2; CDR3nt: TGCGCCAGCAGCCAAGCCAGGGCAGATGGCTACACCTTC; CDR3aa: CASSQARADGYTF
d_gene: TRBD1; v_gene: TRBV7-9; abundance: -; j_gene: TRBJ2-5; CDR3nt: TGTGCCAGCAGCGAAAGGACAGGAGAACAAGAGACCCAGTACTTC; CDR3aa: CASSERTGEQETQYF
d_gene: TRBD1; v_gene: TRBV28; abundance: -; j_gene: TRBJ1-2; CDR3nt: TGTGCCAGCAGTACAGGGGAGCTGAGGAAAGGCTACACCTTC; CDR3aa: CASSTGELRKGYTF
d_gene: TRBD2; v_gene: TRBV6-2/TRBV6-3; abundance: -; j_gene: TRBJ2-5; CDR3nt: TGTGCCAGCAGTCGGGGACTAGCGGGAGTTAAAGAGACCCAGTACTTC; CDR3aa: CASSRGLAGVKETQYF
d_gene: TRBD1; v_gene: TRBV3-1/TRBV3-2; abundance: -; j_gene: TRBJ1-1; CDR3nt: TGTGCCAGCAGTCCTCAGGGGGGCACTGAAGCTTTCTTT; CDR3aa: CASSPQGGTEAFF
d_gene: -; v_gene: TRBV9; abundance: -; j_gene: TRBJ2-3; CDR3nt: TGTGCCAGCAGCGTAGCCCCACAGAGCACAGATACGCAGTATTTT; CDR3aa: CASSVAPQSTDTQYF
d_gene: -; v_gene: TRBV6-2/TRBV6-3; abundance: -; j_gene: TRBJ2-5; CDR3nt: TGTGCCAGCAGTCGTACGGGAGAGACCCAGTACTTC; CDR3aa: CASSRTGETQYF
d_gene: TRBD1; v_gene: TRBV6-2/TRBV6-3; abundance: once; j_gene: TRBJ2-3; CDR3nt: TGTGCCAGCAGCCGCGGACAGGGCAGCACAGATACGCAGTATTTT; CDR3aa: CASSRGQGSTDTQYF